The T cell receptor beta chain described here comes from a study of T-cell memory formation after mild COVID-19. Study background: Largely, the TCR clusters proved donor specific. Study-wide points: There was a balanced CD4/CD8 profile in clones contracting day 15 to 85, and later expanders leaned CD4+. Contracting CD4+ clones were located mainly in CM and EM, and CD8+ clones in EMRA.

A 5'RACE reaction primed in the constant segment made cDNA libraries of TCR alpha and TCR beta, and these carried sample barcodes and UMIs. TCRdb called the 5' RACE reads again in MiXCR, with one record for every CDR3 protein. The table lists almost 550,000 distinct CDR3 sequences, about a fifth of them singletons. CDR3 size: 16 residues. Trimming took 5 bases from V and 4 from J, leaving 20 bases between them. Germline CDR1 reads MNHEY; CDR2 reads SVGAGI. This clonotype has more than one count but fewer than ten. The antigen is not known. The source of this sequence is an adult woman who had mild COVID-19 (a few samples of this study predate the infection). Cell type and time point are not known. The V and J genes are TRBV6-5 and TRBJ2-5, with D maybe TRBD1 (5 bases). The sample was PBMCs or a T cell subset sorted from them (not recorded which). The CDR3 here is CASSHHRQGILETQYF. In DNA form, the CDR3 reads TGTGCCAGCAGTCACCATAGGCAGGGAATTTTAGAGACCCAGTACTTC.